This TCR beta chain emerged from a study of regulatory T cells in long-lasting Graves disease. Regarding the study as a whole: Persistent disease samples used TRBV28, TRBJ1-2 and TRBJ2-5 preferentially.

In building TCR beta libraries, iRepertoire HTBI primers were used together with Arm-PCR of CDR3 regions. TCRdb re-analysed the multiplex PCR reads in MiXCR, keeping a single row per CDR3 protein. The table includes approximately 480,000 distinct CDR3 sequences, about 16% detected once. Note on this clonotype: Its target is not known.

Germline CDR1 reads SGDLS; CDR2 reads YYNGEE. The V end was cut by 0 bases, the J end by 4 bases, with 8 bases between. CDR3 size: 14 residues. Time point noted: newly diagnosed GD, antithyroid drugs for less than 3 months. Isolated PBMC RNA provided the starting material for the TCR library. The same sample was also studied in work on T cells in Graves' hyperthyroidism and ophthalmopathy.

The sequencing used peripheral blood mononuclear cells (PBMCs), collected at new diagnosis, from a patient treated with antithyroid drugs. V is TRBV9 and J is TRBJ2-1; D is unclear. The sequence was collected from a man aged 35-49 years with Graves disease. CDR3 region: CASSVDGLYNEQFF. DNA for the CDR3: TGTGCCAGCAGCGTAGACGGGTTGTACAATGAGCAGTTCTTC. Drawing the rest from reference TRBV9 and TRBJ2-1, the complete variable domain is DSGVTQTPKHLITATGQRVTLRCSPRSGDLSVYWYQQSLDQGLQFLIQYYNGEERAKGNILERFSAQQFPDLHSELNLSSLELGDSALYFCASSVDGLYNEQFFGPGTRLTVL.